The sequence of this T cell receptor beta chain was determined in a study of blood T cell repertoires in COVID-19. On the study more broadly: PBMCs, B-cell-depleted T cells, or T cells were the source of the cDNA or gDNA that made up the material.

Using immunoSEQ multiplex PCR, the repertoire was profiled, and TCRdb retains in-frame clones only, with some absent. The sample holds under 130,000 clones, roughly 84% seen once. The CDR3 has 16 residues. The ends lost 4 bases at V and 2 bases at J; junction bases unmatched: 4. Germline V gives CDR1 SGHVS, CDR2 FQNEAQ. The sample consisted of peripheral blood. This TCR was recovered from a human donor in a cohort sampled during active COVID-19. The chain couples TRBV7-8 to TRBJ2-6, with 8 bases that match TRBD1. The CDR3 sequence is CASSSPDRAGANVLTF. In DNA form, the CDR3 reads TGTGCCAGCAGCTCTCCGGACAGGGCTGGGGCCAACGTCCTGACTTTC.